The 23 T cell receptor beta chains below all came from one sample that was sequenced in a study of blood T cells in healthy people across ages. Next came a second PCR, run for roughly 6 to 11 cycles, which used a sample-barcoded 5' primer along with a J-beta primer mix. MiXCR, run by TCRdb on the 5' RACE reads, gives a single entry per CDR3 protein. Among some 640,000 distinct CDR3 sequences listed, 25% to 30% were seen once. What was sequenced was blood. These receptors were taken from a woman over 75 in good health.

The CDR3 nucleotides are TGCAGCGCCCAGTCGGGACAGGGAGGCTATGGCTACACCTTC. It codes for CSAQSGQGGYGYTF. The chain couples TRBV29-1 to TRBJ1-2; TRBD1 matches 9 bases. Germline CDR1 is SQVTM and CDR2 is ANQGSEA. Trimming removed 7 bases from V and 4 bases from J; junction bases left unmatched: 10. The CDR3 extends over 14 amino acids.

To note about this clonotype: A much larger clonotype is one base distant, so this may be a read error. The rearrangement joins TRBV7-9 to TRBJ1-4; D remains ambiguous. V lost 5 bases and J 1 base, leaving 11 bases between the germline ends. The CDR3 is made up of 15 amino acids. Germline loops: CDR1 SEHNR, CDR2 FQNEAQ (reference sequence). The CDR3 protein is CASSRDGVTNEKLFF. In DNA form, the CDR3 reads TGTGCCAGCAGCCGAGACGGCGTAACTAATGAAAAACTGTTTTTT.

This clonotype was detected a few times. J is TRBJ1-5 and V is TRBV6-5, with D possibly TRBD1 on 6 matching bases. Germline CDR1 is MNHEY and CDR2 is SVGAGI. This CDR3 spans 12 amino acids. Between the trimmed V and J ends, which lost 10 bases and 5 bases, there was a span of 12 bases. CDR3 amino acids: CATGKGDQPQHF. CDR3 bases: TGTGCCACTGGGAAGGGGGATCAGCCCCAGCATTTT.

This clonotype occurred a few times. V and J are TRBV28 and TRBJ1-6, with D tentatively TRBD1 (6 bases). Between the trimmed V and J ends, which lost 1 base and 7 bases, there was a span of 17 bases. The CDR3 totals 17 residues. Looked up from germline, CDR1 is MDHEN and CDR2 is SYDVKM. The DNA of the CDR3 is TGTGCCAGCAGTTTATTACAGGGAAGTCCCCGCAATTCACCCCTCCACTTT. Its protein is CASSLLQGSPRNSPLHF.

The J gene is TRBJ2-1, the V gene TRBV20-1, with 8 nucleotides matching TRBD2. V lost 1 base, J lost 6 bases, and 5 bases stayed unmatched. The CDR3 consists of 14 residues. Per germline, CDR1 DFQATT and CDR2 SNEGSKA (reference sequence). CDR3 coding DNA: TGCAGTGCTAGAGTGGGACTAGTCACCAATGAGCAGTTCTTC. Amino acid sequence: CSARVGLVTNEQFF.

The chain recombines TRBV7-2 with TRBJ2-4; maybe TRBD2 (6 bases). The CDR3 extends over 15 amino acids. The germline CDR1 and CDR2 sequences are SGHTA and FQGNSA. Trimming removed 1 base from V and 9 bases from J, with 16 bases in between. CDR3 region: CASSLGVEGRGIQYF. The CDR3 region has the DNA TGTGCCAGCAGCTTAGGGGTGGAGGGCCGGGGCATTCAGTACTTC.

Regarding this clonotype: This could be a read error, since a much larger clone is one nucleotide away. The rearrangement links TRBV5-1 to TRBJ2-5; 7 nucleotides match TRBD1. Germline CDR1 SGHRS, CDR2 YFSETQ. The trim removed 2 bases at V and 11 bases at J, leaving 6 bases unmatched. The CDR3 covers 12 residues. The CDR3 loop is CASSFTGDEQYF. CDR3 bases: TGCGCCAGCAGCTTCACAGGGGATGAGCAGTACTTC.

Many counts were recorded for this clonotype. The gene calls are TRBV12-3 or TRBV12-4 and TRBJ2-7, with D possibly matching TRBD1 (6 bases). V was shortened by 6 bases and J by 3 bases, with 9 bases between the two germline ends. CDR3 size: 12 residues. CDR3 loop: CASRQGFYEQYF. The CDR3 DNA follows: TGTGCCAGCAGGCAGGGGTTCTACGAGCAGTACTTC.

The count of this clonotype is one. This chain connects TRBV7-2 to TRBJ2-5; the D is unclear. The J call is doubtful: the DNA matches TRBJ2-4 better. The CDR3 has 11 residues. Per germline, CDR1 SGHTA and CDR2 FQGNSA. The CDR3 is CASSLASIQYF. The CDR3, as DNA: TGTGCCAGCAGCTTAGCAAGCATTCAGTACTTC.

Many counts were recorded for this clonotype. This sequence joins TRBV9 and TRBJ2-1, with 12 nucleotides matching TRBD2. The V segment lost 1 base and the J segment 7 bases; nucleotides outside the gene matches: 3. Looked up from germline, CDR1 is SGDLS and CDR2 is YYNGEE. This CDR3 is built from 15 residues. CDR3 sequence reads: CASSVLTSGGNEQFF. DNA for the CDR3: TGTGCCAGCAGCGTATTAACTAGCGGGGGGAATGAGCAGTTCTTC.

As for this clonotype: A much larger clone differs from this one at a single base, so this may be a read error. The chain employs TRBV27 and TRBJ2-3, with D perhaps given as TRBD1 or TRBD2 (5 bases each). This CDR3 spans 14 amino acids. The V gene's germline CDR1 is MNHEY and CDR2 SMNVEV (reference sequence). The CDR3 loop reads CANSWGKSTDTQYF. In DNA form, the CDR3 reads TGTGCCAACAGTTGGGGGAAAAGCACAGATACGCAGTATTTT.

CDR3 DNA sequence: TGTGCCAGCAGTGAAGGGAGGGTTTTCCACTACGAGCAGTACTTC. It yields the protein CASSEGRVFHYEQYF. The chain is built from TRBV6-1 and TRBJ2-7, with a possible D match to TRBD2 (6 bases). V shed 1 base and J shed 3 bases, with 13 bases lying between them. Germline V gene lookup returns CDR1 MNHNS and CDR2 SASEGT. This CDR3 is 15 amino acids long.

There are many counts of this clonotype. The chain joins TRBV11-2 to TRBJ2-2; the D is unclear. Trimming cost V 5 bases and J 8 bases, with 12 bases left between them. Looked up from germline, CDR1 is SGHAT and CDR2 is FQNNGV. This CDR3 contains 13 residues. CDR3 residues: CASSPLQAGELFF. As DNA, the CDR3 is TGTGCCAGCAGCCCACTTCAGGCGGGGGAGCTGTTTTTT.

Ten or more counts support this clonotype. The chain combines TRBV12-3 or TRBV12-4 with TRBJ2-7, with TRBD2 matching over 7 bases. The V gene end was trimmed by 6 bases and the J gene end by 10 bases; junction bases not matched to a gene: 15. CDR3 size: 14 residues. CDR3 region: CASSRLGSGRAQYF. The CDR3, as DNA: TGTGCCAGCAGCCGACTGGGATCGGGGAGGGCCCAGTACTTC.

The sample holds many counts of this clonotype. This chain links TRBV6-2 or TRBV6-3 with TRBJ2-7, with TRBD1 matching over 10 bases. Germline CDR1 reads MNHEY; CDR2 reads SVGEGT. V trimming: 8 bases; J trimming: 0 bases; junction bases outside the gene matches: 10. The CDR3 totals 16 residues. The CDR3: CASSPSGTGVSYEQYF. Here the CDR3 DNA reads TGTGCCAGCTCCCCATCCGGGACAGGGGTCTCCTACGAGCAGTACTTC.

The CDR3 DNA reads as TGCAGTGCTAGTAATCCCCAGTCAAGCTCCTACGAGCAGTACTTC. This encodes CSASNPQSSSYEQYF. The chain uses TRBV20-1 and TRBJ2-7; D not resolved. The V end was cut by 3 bases, the J end by 0 bases, with 15 bases between. CDR3 length: 15 residues. Germline lookup yields CDR1 DFQATT and CDR2 SNEGSKA (reference sequence).

The DNA for the CDR3 is TGTGCCAGCAGGAGAAGAAATGAAAAACTGTTTTTT. The encoded protein is CASRRRNEKLFF. This chain joins TRBV6-1 and TRBJ1-4; the D is unclear. Germline assignment: CDR1 MNHNS and CDR2 SASEGT. This CDR3 region has 12 residues. V was trimmed by 6 bases and J by 5 bases, leaving 7 bases between them.

CDR3 sequence reads: CASSPGGAGDTEAFF. The CDR3 DNA is TGTGCCAGCAGCCCAGGGGGGGCCGGGGACACTGAAGCTTTCTTT. This chain joins TRBV7-8 and TRBJ1-1; 7 bases agree with TRBD1. CDR1 is SGHVS and CDR2 is FQNEAQ in the germline V gene. CDR3 length: 15 amino acids. With 5 bases clipped from V and 3 bases from J, the junction kept 9 bases outside the gene matches.

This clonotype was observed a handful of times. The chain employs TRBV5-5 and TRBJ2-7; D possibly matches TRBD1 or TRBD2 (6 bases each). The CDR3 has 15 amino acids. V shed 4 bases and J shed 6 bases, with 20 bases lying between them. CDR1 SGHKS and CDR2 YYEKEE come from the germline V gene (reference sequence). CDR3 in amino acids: CASSPGGQGRSEQYF. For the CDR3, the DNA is TGTGCCAGCAGCCCCGGGGGTCAGGGGAGGTCCGAGCAGTACTTC. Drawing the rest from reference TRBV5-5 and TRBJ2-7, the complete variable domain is DAGVTQSPTHLIKTRGQQVTLRCSPISGHKSVSWYQQVLGQGPQFIFQYYEKEERGRGNFPDRFSARQFPNYSSELNVNALLLGDSALYLCASSPGGQGRSEQYFGPGTRLTVT.

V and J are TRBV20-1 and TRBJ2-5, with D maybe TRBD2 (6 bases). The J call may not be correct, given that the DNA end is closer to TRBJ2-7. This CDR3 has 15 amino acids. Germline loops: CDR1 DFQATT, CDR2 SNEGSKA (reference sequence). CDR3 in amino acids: CSARPAGQGNYEQYF. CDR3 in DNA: TGCAGTGCTAGGCCAGCGGGCCAGGGTAACTACGAGCAGTACTTC.

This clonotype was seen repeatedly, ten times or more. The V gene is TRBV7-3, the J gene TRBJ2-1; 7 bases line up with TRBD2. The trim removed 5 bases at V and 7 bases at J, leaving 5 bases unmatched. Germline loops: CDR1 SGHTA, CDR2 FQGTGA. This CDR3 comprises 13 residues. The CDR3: CASSRGLVNEQFF. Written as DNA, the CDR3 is TGTGCCAGCAGCCGAGGACTAGTGAATGAGCAGTTCTTC.

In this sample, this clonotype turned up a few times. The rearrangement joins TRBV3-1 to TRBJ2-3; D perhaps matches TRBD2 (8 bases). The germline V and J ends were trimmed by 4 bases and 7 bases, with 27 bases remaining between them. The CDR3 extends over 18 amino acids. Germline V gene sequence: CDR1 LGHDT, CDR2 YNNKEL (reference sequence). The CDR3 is CASSLKGGGGGSRYTQYF. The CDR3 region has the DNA TGTGCCAGCAGCCTAAAAGGGGGCGGCGGGGGGAGCAGGTATACGCAGTATTTT.

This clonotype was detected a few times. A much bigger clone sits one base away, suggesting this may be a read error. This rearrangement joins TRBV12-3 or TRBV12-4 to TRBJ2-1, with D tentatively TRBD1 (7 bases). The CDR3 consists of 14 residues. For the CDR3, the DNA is TGTGTCAGCAGGGGGGATCGGCTCAACAATGAGCAGTTCTTC. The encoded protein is CVSRGDRLNNEQFF.